This T cell receptor beta chain stems from a study of T cell responses to AZD1222 COVID-19 vaccine. General observations from the study: Seropositive AZD1222 recipients at baseline numbered only five or six. Distributed over spike, vaccine-associated CD4 TCRs predominated at 160-218 and 743-854. Rises in breadth and depth of Spike-specific TCRs came after two AZD1222 doses.

The length of the CDR3 is 15 residues. V lost 0 bases and J lost 4, with 11 bases in between. Per the germline V gene, CDR1 is SEHNR and CDR2 is FQNEAQ (reference sequence). The data were produced by immunoSEQ multiplex PCR, yet TCRdb's version contains in-frame clones alone and is incomplete. The repertoire holds nearly 35,000 clones, with around 84% as singletons. Notes on this clone: The antigen is unknown.

Analyses pooled second doses at about 4 or about 12 weeks. This chain connects TRBV7-9 to TRBJ2-3; the D call may be TRBD1 or TRBD2 (6 bases each). The sequenced sample was peripheral blood, obtained 28 days after the second AZD1222 dose. The clonotype was recovered from an adult who received the AZD1222 COVID-19 vaccine. The CDR3 DNA reads as TGTGCCAGCAGCTTAGCACAGGGAGGTGCAGATACGCAGTATTTT. Translation gives CASSLAQGGADTQYF.